These T cell receptor beta chains were read from a single sample in a study of shared clonotypes between healthy human individuals. Profiling relied on immunoSEQ multiplex PCR, and the TCRdb table lists in-frame clones only, not all of them. The sample includes millions of clones, roughly 91% seen only once; the top ten take around 1.7%. Sequencing input: naive CD8+ T cells from PBMCs. The receptors come from a man younger than 35 in good health. Some clones in this sample may be carry-over from other donors' samples. The CDR3 runs from the conserved cysteine through the conserved F or W. A D gene is named only where the DNA matches it firmly. Clone size is not always given. Where it is, it says once, few, many or a class for expanded clones.

v_gene	j_gene	d_gene	abundance	CDR3aa	CDR3nt
TRBV6-5	TRBJ1-6	NA	NA	CASSFFRGNSPLHF	TGTGCCAGCAGTTTCTTCCGGGGTAATTCACCCCTCCACTTT
TRBV7-6	TRBJ2-1	TRBD2	NA	CASSFTRPTSGYNEQFF	TGTGCCAGCAGCTTCACCCGGCCCACTAGCGGCTACAATGAGCAGTTCTTC
TRBV5-1	TRBJ1-1	NA	NA	CASSLGMNTEAFF	TGCGCCAGCAGCTTAGGAATGAACACTGAAGCTTTCTTT
TRBV2	TRBJ2-7	TRBD2	NA	CASRRGTSGSYEQYF	TGTGCCAGCCGCCGAGGGACTAGCGGCTCCTACGAGCAGTACTTC
TRBV6-1	TRBJ1-4	NA	NA	CASGGHFNEKLFF	TGTGCCAGCGGGGGACACTTTAATGAAAAACTGTTTTTT
TRBV15	TRBJ1-2	TRBD1	NA	CATSRDGAGGYGYTF	TGTGCCACCAGCAGAGATGGGGCAGGGGGCTATGGCTACACCTTC
TRBV2	TRBJ2-7	TRBD2	NA	CATGPTSGTKGEQYF	TGTGCCACCGGACCCACTAGCGGGACAAAGGGCGAGCAGTACTTC
TRBV14	TRBJ2-7	NA	NA	CASSQGRTASYEQYF	TGTGCCAGCAGCCAAGGAAGGACTGCCTCCTACGAGCAGTACTTC
TRBV7-2	TRBJ1-2	NA	NA	CASSYRLEYFGGYTF	TGTGCCAGCAGTTATAGATTGGAGTACTTTGGTGGCTACACCTTC
TRBV13	TRBJ2-7	NA	NA	CASSLEGWRYEQYF	TGTGCCAGCAGCTTAGAGGGTTGGCGCTACGAGCAGTACTTC
TRBV5-6	TRBJ2-2	NA	NA	CASSLVGGELFF	TGTGCCAGCAGCTTGGTCGGTGGGGAGCTGTTTTTT
TRBV27	TRBJ2-1	NA	few	CASSLGGSSYNEQFF	TGTGCCAGCAGTTTAGGAGGGAGCTCCTACAATGAGCAGTTCTTC
TRBV7-6	TRBJ2-4	NA	NA	CASSPRGAKNIQYF	TGTGCCAGCAGCCCCCGGGGAGCCAAAAACATTCAGTACTTC